Listed below are T cell receptor beta chains from one sample, sequenced in a study of cytomegalovirus exposure and HLA in healthy donors. The data were produced by immunoSEQ multiplex PCR, yet TCRdb's version contains in-frame clones alone and is incomplete. The sample includes some 150,000 clones, roughly four fifths of them seen just once. Material: PBMCs. Receptors originate from a man younger than 35 in good health and CMV-seropositive. The CDR3 runs from the conserved cysteine through the conserved F or W. D genes are given only for firm matches. Rows may omit the clone size; those that give it use once, few, many or a size class.

D	V	size	J	CDR3	DNA
.	TRBV11-2	.	TRBJ2-5	CASGGQAWRETQYF	TGTGCCAGCGGGGGCCAAGCCTGGCGGGAGACCCAGTACTTC
.	TRBV5-1	.	TRBJ1-1	CASSFPGNLVEAFF	TGCGCCAGCAGCTTCCCAGGGAATCTGGTCGAGGCTTTCTTT
.	TRBV29-1	.	TRBJ1-5	CSVADGGNQPQHF	TGCAGCGTTGCAGACGGGGGCAATCAGCCCCAGCATTTT
TRBD2	TRBV28	.	TRBJ2-1	CASSSLAGAYNEQFF	TGTGCCAGCAGTTCCCTAGCGGGAGCCTACAATGAGCAGTTCTTC
.	TRBV9	.	TRBJ2-6	CASSVPVSGANVLTF	TGTGCCAGCAGCGTTCCTGTATCTGGGGCCAACGTCCTGACTTTC
.	TRBV6-5	.	TRBJ2-7	CASSASREQYF	TGTGCCAGCAGCGCGAGCCGTGAGCAGTACTTC
TRBD2	TRBV5-6	.	TRBJ2-5	CASSLRGLAGVQETQYF	TGTGCCAGCAGCTTGAGGGGACTAGCGGGAGTGCAAGAGACCCAGTACTTC
.	TRBV5-6	once	TRBJ2-3	CASSPLEDTQYF	TGTGCCAGCAGCCCGCTCGAGGATACGCAGTATTTT
.	TRBV5-4	.	TRBJ2-7	CASSLGLRKSEQYF	TGTGCCAGCAGCCTGGGACTGAGGAAAAGCGAGCAGTACTTC
TRBD1	TRBV19	.	TRBJ1-1	CASGTGVNTEAFF	TGTGCCAGTGGGACAGGGGTTAACACTGAAGCTTTCTTT
TRBD1	TRBV7-9	.	TRBJ2-5	CASSSKIGRGRALQETQYF	TGTGCCAGCAGCTCGAAGATAGGCAGGGGGCGCGCCCTCCAAGAGACCCAGTACTTC
.	TRBV19	.	TRBJ2-7	CASSIGFGGSYEQYF	TGTGCCAGTAGTATTGGTTTCGGGGGTTCCTACGAGCAGTACTTC
TRBD1	TRBV28	.	TRBJ2-7	CASSTGTGAGEQYF	TGTGCCAGCAGTACCGGGACAGGGGCCGGCGAGCAGTACTTC
.	TRBV5-1	.	TRBJ2-7	CASSLEGRGTYEQYF	TGCGCCAGCAGCCTCGAGGGAAGGGGGACCTACGAGCAGTACTTC
TRBD2	TRBV4-2	.	TRBJ2-1	CASSPLGRGSTYNEQFF	TGTGCCAGCAGCCCGCTCGGACGCGGGAGTACGTACAATGAGCAGTTCTTC
TRBD1	TRBV5-6	few	TRBJ1-2	CASSFSRGPIYGYTF	TGTGCCAGCAGCTTTAGCAGGGGGCCAATCTATGGCTACACCTTC
.	TRBV7-7	.	TRBJ2-2	CASSFSVSTGELFF	TGTGCTAGCAGCTTTAGCGTAAGCACCGGGGAGCTGTTTTTT
.	TRBV6-1	.	TRBJ1-1	CASSDPGLNTEAFF	TGTGCCAGCAGTGATCCAGGGCTGAACACTGAAGCTTTCTTT
TRBD2	TRBV2	.	TRBJ2-1	CASSESPGLAAYNEQFF	TGTGCCAGCAGTGAATCCCCGGGACTAGCGGCTTACAATGAGCAGTTCTTC
TRBD2	TRBV28	.	TRBJ2-3	CASSSGTTGGDTQYF	TGTGCCAGCAGCAGCGGGACCACGGGTGGAGATACGCAGTATTTT
TRBD1	TRBV27	few	TRBJ2-7	CASKTRDSPSYEQYF	TGTGCCAGCAAAACCCGGGACAGCCCCTCCTACGAGCAGTACTTC
TRBD2	TRBV13	few	TRBJ2-2	CASSPGGLAVTGELFF	TGTGCCAGCAGCCCCGGGGGACTAGCGGTCACCGGGGAGCTGTTTTTT
.	TRBV28	.	TRBJ2-4	CASSPLSGAKNIQYF	TGTGCCAGCAGTCCACTATCAGGGGCCAAAAACATTCAGTACTTC
TRBD1	TRBV29-1	once	TRBJ1-1	CSVLPGQDPILAFF	TGCAGCGTTCTTCCGGGACAGGACCCAATTCTGGCTTTCTTT
TRBD1	TRBV7-9	.	TRBJ2-7	CASSRPTSTGGNKQYF	TGTGCCAGCAGCCGCCCTACCTCGACAGGGGGTAACAAGCAGTACTTC
TRBD2	TRBV9	.	TRBJ2-7	CASSLGGLPSLQYF	TGTGCCAGCAGCTTGGGAGGGCTACCATCGCTGCAGTACTTC
TRBD1	TRBV10-1	once	TRBJ1-2	CASSDGTGGNYGYTF	TGCGCCAGCAGTGATGGGACAGGCGGTAACTATGGCTACACCTTC
.	TRBV2	once	TRBJ1-1	CASSETDRNTEAFF	TGTGCCAGCAGTGAAACGGACAGGAACACTGAAGCTTTCTTT
.	TRBV7-9	.	TRBJ1-5	CASSPEVSGFNQPQHF	TGTGCCAGCAGCCCAGAGGTTTCCGGCTTTAATCAGCCCCAGCATTTT
.	TRBV6-1	.	TRBJ2-7	CASSEGPGAYEQYF	TGTGCCAGCAGTGAAGGCCCAGGGGCCTACGAGCAGTACTTC
.	TRBV6-5	.	TRBJ1-2	CASSGDRNYGYTF	TGTGCCAGCAGCGGGGATCGAAACTATGGCTACACCTTC
.	TRBV5-4	.	TRBJ2-5	CASSFGGWGGQQETQYF	TGTGCCAGCAGCTTTGGGGGCTGGGGGGGGCAACAAGAGACCCAGTACTTC
TRBD1	TRBV28	.	TRBJ1-3	CASSSPPGQGSGNTIYF	TGTGCCAGCAGTTCCCCCCCGGGACAGGGTAGTGGAAACACCATATATTTT
TRBD1	TRBV28	once	TRBJ2-6	CASGQGAYSGANVLTF	TGTGCCAGTGGACAGGGGGCATACTCTGGGGCCAACGTCCTGACTTTC
.	TRBV7-3	.	TRBJ1-1	CASSLRGDTEAFF	TGTGCCAGCAGCTTAAGGGGGGACACTGAAGCTTTCTTT
.	TRBV28	.	TRBJ2-7	CASSSIKRVYEQYF	TGTGCCAGCAGTTCGATTAAGAGGGTCTACGAGCAGTACTTC
.	TRBV19	.	TRBJ1-5	CASSLQVYNQPQHF	TGTGCCAGTAGTTTACAGGTATACAATCAGCCCCAGCATTTT
TRBD1	TRBV15	.	TRBJ1-4	CATSPGWGQGATNEKLFF	TGTGCCACCAGCCCTGGATGGGGACAGGGAGCAACTAATGAAAAACTGTTTTTT
TRBD1	TRBV18	.	TRBJ1-1	CASSPFSQGELEAFF	TGTGCCAGCTCACCATTCTCACAGGGGGAATTGGAAGCTTTCTTT
.	TRBV11-2	.	TRBJ2-7	CASSFPLTGYEQYF	TGTGCCAGCAGCTTTCCGTTGACGGGGTACGAGCAGTACTTC
TRBD2	TRBV4-2	.	TRBJ2-7	CASSQDGPSGSDNEQYF	TGTGCCAGCAGCCAAGATGGGCCCAGCGGGAGTGACAACGAGCAGTACTTC
TRBD1	TRBV30	.	TRBJ2-7	CAWSEGTAEFYEQYF	TGTGCCTGGAGTGAAGGGACAGCGGAATTCTACGAGCAGTACTTC
TRBD1	TRBV5-1	once	TRBJ1-6	CASSLDPGQGPDSPLHF	TGCGCCAGCAGCCTGGACCCGGGACAGGGGCCGGATTCACCCCTCCACTTT
TRBD1	TRBV29-1	.	TRBJ2-7	CSVETGAGYEQYF	TGCAGCGTGGAGACAGGGGCGGGCTACGAGCAGTACTTC
.	TRBV6-5	few	TRBJ1-5	CASRTDRRDQPQHF	TGTGCCAGCAGGACCGACAGGCGGGATCAGCCCCAGCATTTT
.	TRBV27	.	TRBJ1-1	CASSLKANTEAFF	TGTGCCAGCAGTTTGAAAGCGAACACTGAAGCTTTCTTT